The 25 T cell receptor beta chains reported below all come from one sample, sequenced in a study of human versus mouse CDR3 diversity and MHC coevolution. Produced via immunoSEQ multiplex PCR; TCRdb's table is partial and in-frame only. Found here are about 81,000 clones, just over 90% of them singletons; the top ten hold over 1.3%. The sequenced sample consisted of naive CD4+ T cells from blood. Indicated subset: CD45RO-negative CD62L-positive naive CD4 T cells. The receptors were gathered from a person between 25 and 70 years old in good health.

The chain couples TRBV25-1 to TRBJ1-4; TRBD1 aligns across 10 bases. Germline V gene data show CDR1 as MGHDK and CDR2 as SYGVNS. CDR3 length equals 15 residues. The V segment lost 2 bases and the J segment 8 bases; nucleotides outside the gene matches: 5. The CDR3 is CASSEPGQGSEKLFF. CDR3 nucleotides: TGTGCCAGCAGTGAACCGGGACAGGGGAGCGAAAAACTGTTTTTT.

The chain employs TRBV5-1 and TRBJ1-1; unclear D gene. This CDR3 contains 12 residues. Trimming left V 5 bases short and J 2 bases short, with 7 bases between. Germline V gives CDR1 SGHRS, CDR2 YFSETQ. In DNA form, the CDR3 reads TGCGCCAGCAGGAACCTAAACACTGAAGCTTTCTTT. Amino acid sequence: CASRNLNTEAFF.

The chain employs TRBV28 and TRBJ1-1; possible D gene TRBD1, 6 bases. Germline V gene sequence: CDR1 MDHEN, CDR2 SYDVKM. The CDR3 has 15 residues. The V gene lost 7 bases and the J gene lost 3 bases, with 18 bases spanning the gap. DNA for the CDR3: TGTGCCAGCACCACCGCGGGGGGCGGGGACACTGAAGCTTTCTTT. This codes for CASTTAGGGDTEAFF.

The rearrangement links TRBV10-3 to TRBJ1-5; D is unresolved. Germline CDR1 reads ENHRY; CDR2 reads SYGVKD. V lost 6 bases, J lost 3 bases, and 9 bases lay in between. The CDR3 totals 13 residues. The CDR3 is CAISSEDNQPQHF. The CDR3 DNA reads TGTGCCATCAGCTCGGAGGACAATCAGCCCCAGCATTTT.

The chain carries TRBV6-1 and TRBJ1-5; TRBD1 matches at 12 bases. V lost 4 bases to trimming and J lost 2 bases; unmatched junction nucleotides: 9. CDR3 length equals 18 residues. CDR1 and CDR2 (germline): MNHNS, SASEGT. As DNA, the CDR3 is TGTGCCAGCAGTGGCCGGGACAGGGGGCCGGTGGGCAATCAGCCCCAGCATTTT. The encoded protein is CASSGRDRGPVGNQPQHF.

The genes are TRBV10-3 and TRBJ2-7; 13 nucleotides match TRBD2. Looked up from germline, CDR1 is ENHRY and CDR2 is SYGVKD. After removal of 6 bases from V and 5 bases from J, the junction contained 16 bases not matched to a gene. This CDR3 spans 18 amino acids. CDR3 region: CAIRPHPGLAGNLDEQYF. The CDR3 bases are TGTGCCATCAGACCTCACCCGGGACTAGCGGGAAACTTGGACGAGCAGTACTTC.

The J gene is TRBJ2-3, the V gene TRBV28, with 8 bases fitting TRBD2. This CDR3 has 14 residues. The V gene's germline CDR1 is MDHEN and CDR2 SYDVKM. The ends lost 6 bases at V and 3 bases at J; junction bases unmatched: 5. The CDR3 coding sequence is TGTGCCAGCAGCTCCATAGCGGGAACAGATACGCAGTATTTT. Its translation: CASSSIAGTDTQYF.

The chain carries TRBV5-4 and TRBJ2-2; D is unclear. Trimming cost V 0 bases and J 0 bases, with 6 bases left between them. Germline assignment: CDR1 SGHNT and CDR2 YYREEE (reference sequence). CDR3 size: 15 residues. The CDR3 reads CASSLVHTNTGELFF. In DNA, the CDR3 is TGTGCCAGCAGCTTGGTACATACGAACACCGGGGAGCTGTTTTTT.

This clone was picked up one time. V gene TRBV6-5 combines with J gene TRBJ1-2; possibly TRBD1 for D (6 bases). The germline CDR1 and CDR2 sequences are MNHEY and SVGAGI. V was pared by 2 bases and J by 2 bases, with 9 bases between. The CDR3 runs 14 residues. The CDR3 region is CASSYGGQNYGYTF. Written as DNA, the CDR3 is TGTGCCAGCAGTTACGGTGGACAGAACTATGGCTACACCTTC.

V is TRBV30 and J is TRBJ2-7; TRBD1 aligns across 12 bases. The germline CDR1 and CDR2 sequences are GTSNPN and SVGIG (reference sequence). V was clipped by 2 bases and J by 7 bases; unmatched bases: 9. CDR3 length: 15 residues. CDR3 residues: CAWSWGGQGAREQYF. The CDR3 bases are TGTGCCTGGAGTTGGGGGGGACAGGGGGCCCGGGAGCAGTACTTC.

The chain is built from TRBV18 and TRBJ2-4; D is possibly TRBD2 (7 bases). The CDR3 has 13 residues. In germline, CDR1 is KGHSH, CDR2 LQKENI. Deletions cut 6 bases from V and 9 bases from J, with 15 bases between. The CDR3 nucleotides read TGTGCCAGCTCCCGAGGGGGGGAGACCATTCAGTACTTC. It encodes CASSRGGETIQYF.

This clone was counted between two and nine times. The chain has TRBV6-1 and TRBJ1-4; tentative D call: TRBD1 (6 bases). The CDR3 has 12 amino acids. Germline assignment: CDR1 MNHNS and CDR2 SASEGT. The V gene lost 8 bases and the J gene lost 7 bases, with 11 bases spanning the gap. The CDR3 coding sequence is TGTGCCAGCCAAGGGGGTAGTGAAAAACTGTTTTTT. Protein sequence: CASQGGSEKLFF.

The chain combines TRBV5-1 with TRBJ2-3; 7 nucleotides agree with TRBD2. The CDR3 sequence is 14 residues long. V was clipped by 7 bases and J by 2 bases; unmatched bases: 7. Germline values: CDR1 SGHRS, CDR2 YFSETQ. The DNA of the CDR3 is TGCGCCAGCCGGAGCGGGGCCGACACAGATACGCAGTATTTT. Its protein product is CASRSGADTDTQYF.

The chain has TRBV7-2 and TRBJ1-1; D call uncertain. V lost 2 bases and J lost 10, with 11 bases in between. Germline CDR1 reads SGHTA; CDR2 reads FQGNSA. The CDR3 covers 12 residues. CDR3 region: CASSLSWSVAFF. The CDR3 DNA is TGTGCCAGCAGCTTATCGTGGAGCGTAGCTTTCTTT.

This clone has a handful of counts. CDR3 nucleotide sequence: TGTGCCATCAGTGAGTCAATGGAGAATGAGCAGTTCTTC. Its protein product is CAISESMENEQFF. The chain couples TRBV10-3 to TRBJ2-1; D remains ambiguous. The V end lost 0 bases, the J end lost 7 bases, and 7 bases lay between the germline ends. CDR3 length: 13 residues. Germline V gives CDR1 ENHRY, CDR2 SYGVKD.

This sequence joins TRBV18 and TRBJ1-2; D possibly corresponds to TRBD1 (6 bases). This CDR3 contains 15 residues. The V end was cut by 2 bases, the J end by 8 bases, with 18 bases between. Germline lookup yields CDR1 KGHSH and CDR2 LQKENI. CDR3 sequence (DNA): TGTGCCAGCTCACCATCCCTTCGGCAGGGGCAGGGCTACACCTTC. Translating it yields CASSPSLRQGQGYTF. Looking up the rest from reference TRBV18 and TRBJ1-2 gives the full variable domain: NAGVMQNPRHLVRRRGQEARLRCSPMKGHSHVYWYRQLPEEGLKFMVYLQKENIIDESGMPKERFSAEFPKEGPSILRIQQVVRGDSAAYFCASSPSLRQGQGYTFGSGTRLTVV.

The gene calls are TRBV4-2 and TRBJ2-3; D possibly corresponds to TRBD1 (7 bases). The CDR3 runs to 16 residues. V lost 3 bases to trimming and J lost 5 bases, with 18 bases between them. Germline V gives CDR1 LGHNA, CDR2 YNFKEQ. CDR3 amino acids: CASSHERQGGIDTQYF. The CDR3 bases are TGTGCCAGCAGCCATGAGAGACAGGGAGGCATAGATACGCAGTATTTT.

This clone has just a few counts. V is TRBV10-3 and J is TRBJ1-6; the D gene is possibly TRBD1 (6 bases). Germline V gene sequence: CDR1 ENHRY, CDR2 SYGVKD. CDR3 length: 11 amino acids. V was clipped by 10 bases and J by 16 bases, with 17 bases between them. CDR3 sequence (DNA): TGTGCCACCACTGGGGGGGCATTTCTCCACTTT. Protein sequence: CATTGGAFLHF.

This chain connects TRBV28 to TRBJ2-7, with 7 bases lining up with TRBD1. V gave up 5 bases and J gave up 0 bases; unmatched junction bases: 7. This CDR3 spans 15 amino acids. Germline V gene sequence: CDR1 MDHEN, CDR2 SYDVKM. The CDR3 here is CASSNPTGNSYEQYF. CDR3 nucleotide sequence: TGTGCCAGCAGTAACCCGACAGGGAACTCCTACGAGCAGTACTTC.

The genes are TRBV18 and TRBJ2-3; 9 nucleotides match TRBD2. The CDR3 is 16 residues long. Germline lookup yields CDR1 KGHSH and CDR2 LQKENI. V was clipped by 6 bases and J by 0 bases; unmatched bases: 7. CDR3 amino acids: CASSRTSARSTDTQYF. DNA of the CDR3: TGTGCCAGCTCGAGGACTAGCGCAAGAAGCACAGATACGCAGTATTTT.

The chain couples TRBV30 to TRBJ2-1; the match to TRBD2 covers 7 bases. V gave up 3 bases and J gave up 4 bases; unmatched junction bases: 6. CDR3 length equals 14 residues. Germline loops: CDR1 GTSNPN, CDR2 SVGIG (reference sequence). The CDR3, as DNA: TGTGCCTGGAGAAAAGCGGGGAGTTACAATGAGCAGTTCTTC. Amino acid sequence: CAWRKAGSYNEQFF.

This sequence joins TRBV9 and TRBJ1-3, with D unclear. The CDR3 has 15 residues. Germline V gene sequence: CDR1 SGDLS, CDR2 YYNGEE. V was cut by 4 bases and J by 4 bases, with 15 bases left in between. The CDR3 sequence is CASSLSQVSGNTIYF. The CDR3 nucleotides read TGTGCCAGCAGCCTAAGCCAAGTGTCAGGAAACACCATATATTTT.

This chain connects TRBV28 to TRBJ1-5; no clear D. Germline CDR1 MDHEN, CDR2 SYDVKM. The CDR3 consists of 12 residues. V lost 6 bases, J lost 2 bases, and 5 bases lay in between. The CDR3 DNA is TGTGCCAGCAGGGCGGGCAATCAGCCCCAGCATTTT. Protein sequence: CASRAGNQPQHF.

The rearrangement links TRBV7-9 to TRBJ1-1; D is unresolved. The CDR3 is 15 amino acids. Trimming took 5 bases from V and 1 from J, leaving 14 bases between them. CDR1 and CDR2 (germline): SEHNR, FQNEAQ (reference sequence). The CDR3: CASSPPRRQNTEAFF. For the CDR3, the DNA is TGTGCCAGCAGCCCCCCGAGGCGGCAGAACACTGAAGCTTTCTTT. Filled out from reference TRBV7-9 and TRBJ1-1, the complete variable domain reads DTGVSQNPRHKITKRGQNVTFRCDPISEHNRLYWYRQTLGQGPEFLTYFQNEAQLEKSRLLSDRFSAERPKGSFSTLEIQRTEQGDSAMYLCASSPPRRQNTEAFFGQGTRLTVV.

The V gene is TRBV7-9, the J gene TRBJ2-7, with TRBD2 as a possible D gene (5 bases). This CDR3 has 16 residues. Germline V CDR1 and CDR2: SEHNR, FQNEAQ (reference sequence). Trimming cost V 3 bases and J 5 bases, with 20 bases left between them. CDR3 bases: TGTGCCAGCAGCTTCACGCCTGGGCGGAGGAGCCACGAGCAGTACTTC. Amino acid sequence: CASSFTPGRRSHEQYF.